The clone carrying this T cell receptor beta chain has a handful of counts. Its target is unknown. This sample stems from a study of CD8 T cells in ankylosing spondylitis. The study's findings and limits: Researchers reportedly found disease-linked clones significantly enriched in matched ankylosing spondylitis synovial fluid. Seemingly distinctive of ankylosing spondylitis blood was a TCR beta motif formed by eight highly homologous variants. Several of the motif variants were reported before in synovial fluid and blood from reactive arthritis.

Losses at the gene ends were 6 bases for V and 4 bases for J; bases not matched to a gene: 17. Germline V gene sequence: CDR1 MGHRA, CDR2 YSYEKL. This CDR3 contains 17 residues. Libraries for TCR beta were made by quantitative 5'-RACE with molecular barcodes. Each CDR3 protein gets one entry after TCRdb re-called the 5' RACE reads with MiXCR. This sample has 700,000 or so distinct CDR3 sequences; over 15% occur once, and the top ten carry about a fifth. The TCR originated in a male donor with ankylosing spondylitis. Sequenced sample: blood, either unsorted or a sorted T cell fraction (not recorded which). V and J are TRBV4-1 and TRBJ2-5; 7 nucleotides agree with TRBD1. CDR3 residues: CASRPASSGGRGETQYF. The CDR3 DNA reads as TGCGCCAGCAGACCCGCCTCCTCAGGGGGACGGGGAGAGACCCAGTACTTC.